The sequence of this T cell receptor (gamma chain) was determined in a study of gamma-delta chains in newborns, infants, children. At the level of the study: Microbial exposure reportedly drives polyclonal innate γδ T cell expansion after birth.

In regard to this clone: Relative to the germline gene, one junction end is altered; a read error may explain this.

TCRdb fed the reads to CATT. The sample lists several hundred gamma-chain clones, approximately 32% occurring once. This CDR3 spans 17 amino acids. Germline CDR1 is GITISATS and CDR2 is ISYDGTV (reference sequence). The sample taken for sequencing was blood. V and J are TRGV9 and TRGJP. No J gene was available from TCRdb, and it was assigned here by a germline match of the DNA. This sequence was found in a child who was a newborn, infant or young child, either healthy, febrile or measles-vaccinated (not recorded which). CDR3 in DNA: TGTGCCTTGTGGGAGGTCGCACAAGAGTTGGACAAAAAAATCAAGGTATTT. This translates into CALWEVAQELDKKIKVF.